The 23 T cell receptor beta chains presented below share a single source sample, sequenced in a study of blood T cell repertoires in COVID-19. Repertoires were generated with immunoSEQ multiplex PCR, while TCRdb's copy carries only in-frame clones and drops some. The table lists under 300,000 clones, roughly 77% of them singletons, with about 3.1% in the top ten. The sequenced sample consisted of peripheral blood. These receptors were obtained from a woman older than 75 with acute or convalescent COVID-19.

The chain couples TRBV7-2 to TRBJ1-6; perhaps TRBD1 as D (5 bases). Trimming took 5 bases from V and 8 from J, leaving 10 bases between them. The CDR3 contains 13 residues. Germline CDR1 is SGHTA and CDR2 is FQGNSA. In nucleotides, the CDR3 is TGTGCCAGCAGCCCCTCGACAGATTCACCCCTCCACTTT. Protein sequence: CASSPSTDSPLHF.

As concerns this clone: The identical CDR3 is also encoded by other nucleotide sequences in the sample. For the CDR3, the DNA is TGTGCCAGCAGTCTTCGGGGATCGGGAAACACCATATATTTT. Protein sequence: CASSLRGSGNTIYF. The chain couples TRBV3-1 (or the pseudogene TRBV3-2) to TRBJ1-3; D gene uncertain. The germline V and J ends were trimmed by 6 bases and 4 bases, with 13 bases remaining between them. The CDR3 length is 14 residues. Germline lookup yields CDR1 LGHDT and CDR2 YNNKEL (reference sequence).

The CDR3 loop reads CSASQGTGGLGQPQHF. In nucleotides, the CDR3 is TGCAGTGCTAGTCAGGGGACAGGCGGTCTGGGTCAGCCCCAGCATTTT. This rearrangement joins TRBV20-1 to TRBJ1-5, with 8 bases identical to TRBD1. Germline CDR1 DFQATT, CDR2 SNEGSKA (reference sequence). V shed 3 bases, J shed 6 bases, and the junction held 13 bases outside the gene matches. This CDR3 is built from 16 residues.

V and J are TRBV11-2 and TRBJ2-7; 8 bases fit TRBD1. Looked up from germline, CDR1 is SGHAT and CDR2 is FQNNGV. V shed 5 bases, J shed 2 bases, and the junction held 5 bases outside the gene matches. The CDR3 consists of 14 residues. The CDR3: CASSTQQGAYEQYF. The CDR3 DNA is TGTGCCAGCAGCACCCAACAGGGGGCCTACGAGCAGTACTTC. The complete variable domain, with remaining parts taken from reference TRBV11-2 and TRBJ2-7, reads EAGVAQSPRYKIIEKRQSVAFWCNPISGHATLYWYQQILGQGPKLLIQFQNNGVVDDSQLPKDRFSAERLKGVDSTLKIQPAKLEDSAVYLCASSTQQGAYEQYFGPGTRLTVT.

The rearrangement uses TRBV5-4 and TRBJ1-2, with D possibly TRBD1 on 5 matching bases. The ends were cut back, 4 bases at V and 4 bases at J, with 17 bases in the middle. Germline CDR1 is SGHNT and CDR2 is YYREEE (reference sequence). The CDR3 extends over 15 amino acids. The CDR3 nucleotides are TGTGCCAGCAGCAGCGGAGGAGACGGGGGCTATGGCTACACCTTC. Protein: CASSSGGDGGYGYTF.

The chain links TRBV10-2 to TRBJ1-1, with 7 bases fitting TRBD1. The CDR3 runs to 19 residues. Germline CDR1 is WSHSY and CDR2 is SAAADI. V was clipped by 4 bases and J by 0 bases; unmatched bases: 17. Here the CDR3 reads CASSGAARGLTGVNTEAFF. CDR3 DNA: TGCGCCAGCAGTGGGGCTGCTCGGGGTCTCACAGGGGTGAACACTGAAGCTTTCTTT.

The V call is TRBV7-2, the J call TRBJ2-6; possibly TRBD2 for D (6 bases). V lost 5 bases, J lost 4 bases, and 9 bases lay in between. CDR1 and CDR2 from the germline V gene are SGHTA and FQGNSA. This CDR3 is built from 14 residues. CDR3 in DNA: TGTGCCAGCAGCCGGGGGTCGGGGGCCAACGTCCTGACTTTC. Encoded protein: CASSRGSGANVLTF.

The chain combines TRBV5-1 with TRBJ1-4, with unresolved D. The CDR3 contains 15 residues. V was pared by 0 bases and J by 3 bases, with 9 bases between. Germline values: CDR1 SGHRS, CDR2 YFSETQ. The CDR3 protein is CASSLDGFANEKLFF. CDR3 DNA: TGCGCCAGCAGCTTGGACGGGTTTGCTAATGAAAAACTGTTTTTT.

The CDR3 here is CASNRQGGVTEAFF. DNA for the CDR3: TGTGCCAGCAATAGACAGGGGGGCGTCACTGAAGCTTTCTTT. V usage is TRBV6-5 and J usage is TRBJ1-1; the match to TRBD1 covers 9 bases. The CDR3 totals 14 residues. The trim removed 7 bases at V and 4 bases at J, leaving 7 bases unmatched. Germline assignment: CDR1 MNHEY and CDR2 SVGAGI.

As concerns this clone: Distinct nucleotide sequences in the sample also encode this CDR3. J is TRBJ1-3 and V is TRBV7-9; unclear D gene. The V gene lost 3 bases and the J gene lost 0 bases, with 6 bases spanning the gap. This CDR3 region has 14 residues. Germline V gene sequence: CDR1 SEHNR, CDR2 FQNEAQ (reference sequence). The CDR3 loop reads CASSLAGSGNTIYF. The CDR3, as DNA: TGTGCCAGCAGCTTGGCAGGCTCTGGAAACACCATATATTTT. The full variable domain, completed using reference TRBV7-9 and TRBJ1-3, is DTGVSQNPRHKITKRGQNVTFRCDPISEHNRLYWYRQTLGQGPEFLTYFQNEAQLEKSRLLSDRFSAERPKGSFSTLEIQRTEQGDSAMYLCASSLAGSGNTIYFGEGSWLTVV.

This clone was counted a single time. The chain joins TRBV18 to TRBJ2-7; 10 nucleotides line up with TRBD1. V lost 3 bases and J lost 4; bases outside the gene matches: 15. CDR3 length: 18 residues. Per the germline V gene, CDR1 is KGHSH and CDR2 is LQKENI. The chain's CDR3 is CASSPFPAPGQGPYEQYF. Written as DNA, the CDR3 is TGTGCCAGCTCACCCTTTCCCGCCCCGGGACAGGGGCCGTACGAGCAGTACTTC.

In its sample, this clone was seen once. In DNA, the CDR3 is TGTGCCAGCAGTTCAGGGGCCGGGTATGGCTACACCTTC. It encodes CASSSGAGYGYTF. This chain joins TRBV12-3 or TRBV12-4 and TRBJ1-2; the D gene is possibly TRBD1 (6 bases). This CDR3 is built from 13 residues. The V gene lost 4 bases and the J gene lost 5 bases, with 11 bases spanning the gap.

The CDR3: CASSYSIRGEQYF. In DNA, the CDR3 is TGTGCCAGCAGTTACTCGATCCGGGGCGAGCAGTACTTC. V gene TRBV6-2 or TRBV6-3 combines with J gene TRBJ2-7; TRBD2 is a possible D gene (5 bases). V lost 0 bases, J lost 6 bases, and 9 bases lay in between. The CDR3 sequence is 13 residues long. Germline V lookup: CDR1 MNHEY, CDR2 SVGEGT.

The genes are TRBV19 and TRBJ1-5, with unresolved D. This CDR3 comprises 13 residues. V was shortened by 4 bases and J by 4 bases, with 8 bases between the two germline ends. The germline V gene encodes CDR1 LNHDA and CDR2 SQIVND (reference sequence). The CDR3 loop reads CASSTSRNQPQHF. The CDR3 bases are TGTGCCAGTAGTACGTCTAGAAATCAGCCCCAGCATTTT.

This clone has only one observation. This sequence joins TRBV2 and TRBJ2-7, with a tentative D call TRBD1 (6 bases). The V gene lost 3 bases and the J gene lost 0 bases, with 9 bases spanning the gap. Germline CDR1 SNHLY, CDR2 FYNNEI. The CDR3 runs 14 residues. The CDR3 coding sequence is TGTGCCAGCAGTGATGGCAGGGGCTCCTACGAGCAGTACTTC. Its protein is CASSDGRGSYEQYF.

J is TRBJ1-5 and V is TRBV3-1 (or the pseudogene TRBV3-2), with no clear D. The CDR3 is 15 residues long. Per germline, CDR1 LGHDT and CDR2 YNNKEL (reference sequence). Trimming removed 5 bases at V and 3 bases at J, with 14 bases between. CDR3 residues: CASSGGAGVNQPQHF. CDR3 nucleotide sequence: TGTGCCAGCAGCGGAGGAGCGGGCGTCAATCAGCCCCAGCATTTT.

The chain is built from TRBV30 and TRBJ1-1; D gene uncertain. The CDR3 has 13 amino acids. Germline CDR1 is GTSNPN and CDR2 is SVGIG (reference sequence). V was shortened by 3 bases and J by 3 bases, with 11 bases between the two germline ends. The CDR3, as DNA: TGTGCCTGGAGCCCCCCGGGTTACACTGAAGCTTTCTTT. This codes for CAWSPPGYTEAFF.

The chain has TRBV7-2 and TRBJ2-3; 8 bases fit TRBD2. CDR1 is SGHTA and CDR2 is FQGNSA in the germline V gene. The V and J ends lost 3 bases and 0 bases, in that order; junction bases with no gene match: 8. CDR3 length: 17 amino acids. The CDR3 sequence: CASSFYGGASSTDTQYF. CDR3 nucleotide sequence: TGTGCCAGCAGCTTTTACGGGGGGGCATCTAGCACAGATACGCAGTATTTT.

The chain couples TRBV6-5 to TRBJ1-1; TRBD1 matches at 10 bases. Per the germline V gene, CDR1 is MNHEY and CDR2 is SVGAGI. The CDR3 covers 14 residues. Losses at the gene ends were 7 bases for V and 9 bases for J; bases not matched to a gene: 11. The CDR3 nucleotides are TGTGCCAGCACTCCGAACTACGACAGGGGGCAAGCTTTCTTT. Its protein product is CASTPNYDRGQAFF.

This chain's CDR3 is CASSLGGDGNTIYF. DNA of the CDR3: TGCGCCAGCAGCTTAGGAGGGGATGGAAACACCATATATTTT. The chain links TRBV5-1 to TRBJ1-3; possibly TRBD1 for D (5 bases). Germline-derived CDR1 and CDR2 are SGHRS and YFSETQ. Trimming left V 2 bases short and J 3 bases short, with 9 bases between. The CDR3 consists of 14 residues.

CDR3 DNA: TGTGCCAGTAGTGGGCCGGGACAGGGGAATCAGCCCCAGCATTTT. This codes for CASSGPGQGNQPQHF. V is TRBV19 and J is TRBJ1-5, with TRBD1 matching 10 bases. J lost 4 bases, V lost 5 bases, and 5 bases had no gene match. There are 15 residues in the CDR3. The V gene's germline CDR1 is LNHDA and CDR2 SQIVND (reference sequence).

J is TRBJ2-2 and V is TRBV5-6; D call uncertain. V lost 2 bases, J lost 0 bases, and 8 bases lay in between. Germline CDR1 is SGHDT and CDR2 is YYEEEE. The CDR3 has 15 amino acids. CDR3 sequence: CASSFRATNTGELFF. CDR3 sequence (DNA): TGTGCCAGCAGCTTCCGAGCTACGAACACCGGGGAGCTGTTTTTT.

Many counts were recorded for this clone. The V gene is TRBV3-1 (or the pseudogene TRBV3-2), the J gene TRBJ1-1; unclear D gene. The germline CDR1 and CDR2 sequences are LGHDT and YNNKEL (reference sequence). The CDR3 has 11 residues. Trimming pared 7 bases from V and 2 bases from J, leaving 5 bases between. CDR3 residues: CASTRNTEAFF. For the CDR3, the DNA is TGTGCCAGCACCCGTAACACTGAAGCTTTCTTT.